The 21 T cell receptor beta chains given below trace back to one sample, sequenced in a study of cytomegalovirus exposure and HLA in healthy donors. PCR was performed using 60 Vbeta and 13 Jbeta primers. Measured with immunoSEQ multiplex PCR; TCRdb has only the in-frame clones, and not every one. The sample lists under 150,000 clones; more than 70% were seen once. The sequenced sample consisted of PBMCs. These receptors were obtained from a woman in her forties or fifties in good health and CMV-seronegative.

The chain carries TRBV18 and TRBJ1-2, with D possibly being TRBD1 (5 bases). The CDR3 covers 14 residues. V shed 6 bases and J shed 4 bases, with 15 bases lying between them. The germline CDR1 and CDR2 sequences are KGHSH and LQKENI. This CDR3 is CASSPVGEGYGYTF. DNA for the CDR3: TGTGCCAGCTCGCCTGTAGGGGAGGGCTATGGCTACACCTTC.

The rearrangement joins TRBV6-6 to TRBJ2-7; TRBD1 might be the D (6 bases). This CDR3 region has 15 residues. The V gene lost 2 bases and the J gene lost 3 bases, with 14 bases spanning the gap. Looked up from germline, CDR1 is MNHNY and CDR2 is SVGAGI (reference sequence). Written as DNA, the CDR3 is TGTGCCAGCAGTTACGATCCGGGACAATTCTACGAGCAGTACTTC. It codes for CASSYDPGQFYEQYF.

The chain recombines TRBV19 with TRBJ1-2; TRBD1 matches 9 bases. The CDR3 totals 15 residues. Trimming removed 4 bases from V and 4 bases from J; junction bases left unmatched: 7. CDR1 and CDR2 (germline): LNHDA, SQIVND (reference sequence). As DNA, the CDR3 is TGTGCCAGTAGTACCCCGGGACAGGGCACCTATGGCTACACCTTC. Its protein product is CASSTPGQGTYGYTF.

V gene TRBV18 combines with J gene TRBJ2-6; 7 bases line up with TRBD2. There are 16 residues in the CDR3. With 4 bases clipped from V and 4 bases from J, the junction kept 7 bases outside the gene matches. CDR1 is KGHSH and CDR2 is LQKENI in the germline V gene. CDR3 amino acids: CASSLRGDAGANVLTF. Written as DNA, the CDR3 is TGTGCCAGCTCACTTCGGGGGGACGCGGGGGCCAACGTCCTGACTTTC.

The genes are TRBV27 and TRBJ2-7; weak D call: TRBD2 (5 bases). The CDR3 sequence is 15 residues long. V lost 5 bases, J lost 1 base, and 15 bases lay in between. The germline gives CDR1 MNHEY, CDR2 SMNVEV (reference sequence). In DNA form, the CDR3 reads TGTGCCAGCAGTAACCCCCTAGGAGGATCCTACGAGCAGTACTTC. It encodes CASSNPLGGSYEQYF.

CDR3 coding DNA: TGTGCCAGCAGTGTCTACAGGGGGGTCAGAGGAGAGACCCAGTACTTC. This sequence encodes CASSVYRGVRGETQYF. The chain has TRBV25-1 and TRBJ2-5; TRBD1 matches 8 bases. The ends lost 4 bases at V and 4 bases at J; junction bases unmatched: 11. The CDR3 has 16 residues. The germline gives CDR1 MGHDK, CDR2 SYGVNS.

This clone was observed a single time. The chain joins TRBV7-2 to TRBJ2-3; D uncertain. Germline loops: CDR1 SGHTA, CDR2 FQGNSA. This CDR3 contains 13 residues. Trimming left V 4 bases short and J 2 bases short, with 7 bases between. CDR3 loop: CASSSYYTDTQYF. DNA for the CDR3: TGTGCCAGCAGCTCTTATTACACAGATACGCAGTATTTT.

This clone was seen just once. The chain combines TRBV15 with TRBJ1-1; 10 positions match TRBD1. The trim removed 0 bases at V and 4 bases at J, leaving 11 bases unmatched. CDR3 size: 18 residues. Germline CDR1 is LNHNV and CDR2 is YYDKDF (reference sequence). CDR3 region: CATSRDLGGQGLGTEAFF. CDR3 coding DNA: TGTGCCACCAGCAGAGATCTTGGGGGACAGGGGCTAGGCACTGAAGCTTTCTTT.

This clone was counted once. This chain joins TRBV7-8 and TRBJ1-1, with D hard to call. From germline, CDR1 is SGHVS and CDR2 FQNEAQ. Trimming left V 2 bases short and J 0 bases short, with 10 bases between. The CDR3 loop spans 15 amino acids. The CDR3 protein is CASSLYGLMNTEAFF. CDR3 coding DNA: TGTGCCAGCAGCTTATATGGTCTAATGAACACTGAAGCTTTCTTT.

This chain connects TRBV28 to TRBJ2-7, with D maybe TRBD1 (5 bases). The CDR3 has 15 residues. Trimming shortened V by 3 bases and J by 4 bases, and 16 bases separated the two germline ends. Germline assignment: CDR1 MDHEN and CDR2 SYDVKM. In nucleotides, the CDR3 is TGTGCCAGCAGTTTGTGGGCAGGGATGCGGTACGAGCAGTACTTC. Its protein is CASSLWAGMRYEQYF.

As DNA, the CDR3 is TGCGCCAGCAGCCAAGGACAGCTAAATCAGCCCCAGCATTTT. This encodes CASSQGQLNQPQHF. The genes are TRBV4-1 and TRBJ1-5; possible D gene TRBD1, 5 bases. Trimming removed 1 base from V and 4 bases from J, with 8 bases in between. Germline V gene data show CDR1 as MGHRA and CDR2 as YSYEKL. The CDR3 consists of 14 residues.

V usage is TRBV19 and J usage is TRBJ1-4, with TRBD1 identical over 9 bases. With V trimmed by 3 bases and J by 10 bases, 6 bases remained unmatched. Germline loops: CDR1 LNHDA, CDR2 SQIVND (reference sequence). The length of the CDR3 is 14 residues. The CDR3 region is CASSMLGQGVKLFF. The CDR3 region has the DNA TGTGCCAGTAGTATGTTGGGACAGGGAGTAAAACTGTTTTTT.

The chain has TRBV4-2 and TRBJ2-1; D is unresolved. V lost 3 bases to trimming and J lost 9 bases, with 15 bases between them. In germline, CDR1 is LGHNA, CDR2 YNFKEQ. This CDR3 contains 14 residues. The CDR3, as DNA: TGTGCCAGCAGCCACCCCCAGTTCCATCCTGAGCAGTTCTTC. This sequence encodes CASSHPQFHPEQFF.

V is TRBV19 and J is TRBJ1-2; D remains unclear. The germline V and J ends were trimmed by 5 bases and 3 bases, with 13 bases remaining between them. CDR1 is LNHDA, CDR2 SQIVND, per germline (reference sequence). The CDR3 covers 14 residues. The CDR3 reads CASSWLALDYGYTF. The CDR3 DNA sequence: TGTGCCAGTAGTTGGCTAGCTCTTGACTATGGCTACACCTTC.

The rearrangement uses TRBV7-3 and TRBJ2-2, with 10 bases aligning to TRBD1. Germline assignment: CDR1 SGHTA and CDR2 FQGTGA. The J segment lost 5 bases and the V segment lost 8 bases, leaving 8 bases of the junction unmatched. CDR3 size: 15 residues. The CDR3 is CASHPGTGDTGELFF. The CDR3 DNA reads as TGTGCCAGCCACCCCGGGACAGGGGATACCGGGGAGCTGTTTTTT.

This clone was counted once. This chain joins TRBV30 and TRBJ1-2, with TRBD1 as a possible D gene (5 bases). Germline assignment: CDR1 GTSNPN and CDR2 SVGIG (reference sequence). This CDR3 is 14 amino acids long. Between the trimmed V and J ends, which lost 1 base and 7 bases, there was a span of 16 bases. The DNA for the CDR3 is TGTGCCTGGAGTGAGGGGAAGTCTCGTATTGGCTACACCTTC. This codes for CAWSEGKSRIGYTF.

The CDR3 protein is CASSYLYSGANVLTF. CDR3 sequence (DNA): TGTGCCAGCAGTTACCTCTACTCTGGGGCCAACGTCCTGACTTTC. This chain connects TRBV6-5 to TRBJ2-6, with D uncertain. The V end was cut by 2 bases, the J end by 0 bases, with 5 bases between. The CDR3 sequence is 15 residues long. Germline CDR1 and CDR2: MNHEY and SVGAGI.

This clone has a handful of counts. V gene TRBV7-2 combines with J gene TRBJ2-5; 11 bases align to TRBD2. J gave up 4 bases and V 1 base, and 11 bases lay outside the gene matches. Germline CDR1 is SGHTA and CDR2 is FQGNSA. The CDR3 is 18 residues long. CDR3: CASSLVSGIAGGGETQYF. CDR3 DNA: TGTGCCAGCAGCTTAGTATCGGGAATAGCGGGGGGGGGAGAGACCCAGTACTTC.

The DNA for the CDR3 is TGTGCCAGCAGCACTACAGGGTCGTACGAGCAGTACTTC. This gives the protein CASSTTGSYEQYF. The chain combines TRBV5-4 with TRBJ2-5; maybe TRBD1 (6 bases). The closer fit of TRBJ2-7 to the DNA end suggests the J call may be wrong. The CDR3 is made up of 13 amino acids. Germline assignment: CDR1 SGHNT and CDR2 YYREEE (reference sequence).

The chain uses TRBV4-3 and TRBJ2-7; a weak D match, TRBD1 (5 bases). Germline values: CDR1 LGHNA, CDR2 YSLEER. Between the trimmed V and J ends, which lost 0 bases and 5 bases, there was a span of 20 bases. CDR3 length equals 17 residues. The CDR3 region is CASSQDSVTAWGNEQYF. The CDR3 DNA reads as TGCGCCAGCAGCCAAGATTCGGTTACGGCTTGGGGCAACGAGCAGTACTTC.

The V and J genes are TRBV5-4 and TRBJ2-7; 11 nucleotides align to TRBD1. Germline V lookup: CDR1 SGHNT, CDR2 YYREEE (reference sequence). The CDR3 loop spans 14 amino acids. V shed 3 bases and J 7 bases; nucleotides not matched to a gene: 6. CDR3 amino acids: CASSWGTGGREQYF. The CDR3 DNA reads as TGTGCCAGCAGCTGGGGGACAGGGGGGAGAGAGCAGTACTTC. The variable domain in full, with the rest retrieved from reference TRBV5-4 and TRBJ2-7, is ETGVTQSPTHLIKTRGQQVTLRCSSQSGHNTVSWYQQALGQGPQFIFQYYREEENGRGNFPPRFSGLQFPNYSSELNVNALELDDSALYLCASSWGTGGREQYFGPGTRLTVT.